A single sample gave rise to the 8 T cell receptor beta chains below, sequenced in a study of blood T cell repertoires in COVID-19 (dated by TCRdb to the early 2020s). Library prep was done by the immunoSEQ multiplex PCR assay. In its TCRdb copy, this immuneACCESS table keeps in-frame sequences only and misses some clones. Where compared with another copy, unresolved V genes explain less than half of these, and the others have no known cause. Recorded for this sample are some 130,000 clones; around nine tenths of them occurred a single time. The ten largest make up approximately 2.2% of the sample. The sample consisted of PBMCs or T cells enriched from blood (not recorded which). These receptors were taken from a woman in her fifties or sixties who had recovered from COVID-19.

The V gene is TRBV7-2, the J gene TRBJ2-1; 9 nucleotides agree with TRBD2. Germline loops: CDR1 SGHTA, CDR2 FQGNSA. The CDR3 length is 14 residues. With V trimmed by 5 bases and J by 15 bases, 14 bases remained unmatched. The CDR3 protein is CASSPTSGTSIWFF. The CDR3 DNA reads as TGTGCCAGCAGCCCCACCTCCGGGACTAGCATATGGTTCTTC.

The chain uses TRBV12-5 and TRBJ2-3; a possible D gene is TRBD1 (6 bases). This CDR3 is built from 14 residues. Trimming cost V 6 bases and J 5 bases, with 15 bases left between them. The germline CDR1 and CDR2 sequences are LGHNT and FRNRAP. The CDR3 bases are TGTGCTAGTGGCCACAGGGAATCGGTAGATACGCAGTATTTT. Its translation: CASGHRESVDTQYF.

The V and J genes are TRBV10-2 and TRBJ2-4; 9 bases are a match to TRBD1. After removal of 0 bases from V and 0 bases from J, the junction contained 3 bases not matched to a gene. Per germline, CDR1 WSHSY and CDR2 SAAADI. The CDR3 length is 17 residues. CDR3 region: CASSESGQGGAKNIQYF. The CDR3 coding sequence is TGCGCCAGCAGTGAGTCGGGACAGGGCGGAGCCAAAAACATTCAGTACTTC.

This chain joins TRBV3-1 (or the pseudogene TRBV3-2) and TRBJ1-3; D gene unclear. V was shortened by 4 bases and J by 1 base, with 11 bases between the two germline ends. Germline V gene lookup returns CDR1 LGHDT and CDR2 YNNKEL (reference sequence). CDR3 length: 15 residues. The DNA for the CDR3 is TGTGCCAGCAGCCCGGGGAGGATATCTGGAAACACCATATATTTT. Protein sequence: CASSPGRISGNTIYF.

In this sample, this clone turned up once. CDR3 sequence reads: CASRAGELSPLHF. The DNA for the CDR3 is TGCGCCAGCAGGGCAGGGGAGTTGTCACCCCTCCACTTT. The chain joins TRBV4-1 to TRBJ1-6, with D possibly matching TRBD1 (6 bases). V was pared by 6 bases and J by 10 bases, with 13 bases between. CDR1 and CDR2 from the germline V gene are MGHRA and YSYEKL. The CDR3 extends over 13 amino acids.

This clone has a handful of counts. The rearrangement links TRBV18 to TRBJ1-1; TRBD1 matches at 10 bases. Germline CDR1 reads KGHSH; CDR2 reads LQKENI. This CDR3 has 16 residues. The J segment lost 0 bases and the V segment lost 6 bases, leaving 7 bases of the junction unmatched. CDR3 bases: TGTGCCAGCTCTCCGGACAGGGGGGGTATGAACACTGAAGCTTTCTTT. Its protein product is CASSPDRGGMNTEAFF.

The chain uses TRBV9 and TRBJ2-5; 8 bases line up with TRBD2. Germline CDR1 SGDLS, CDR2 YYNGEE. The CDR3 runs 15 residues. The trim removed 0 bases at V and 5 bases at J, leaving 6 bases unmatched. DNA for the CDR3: TGTGCCAGCAGCGTAGTGGGACTAGGATCGGAGACCCAGTACTTC. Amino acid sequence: CASSVVGLGSETQYF.

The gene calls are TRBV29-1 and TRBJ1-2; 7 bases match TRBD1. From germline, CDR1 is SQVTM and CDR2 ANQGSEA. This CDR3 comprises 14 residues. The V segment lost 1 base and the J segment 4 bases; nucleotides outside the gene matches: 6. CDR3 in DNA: TGCAGCGTTGAAGCAAGGGGGCGCGGCTATGGCTACACCTTC. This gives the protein CSVEARGRGYGYTF.